The present T cell receptor beta chain was sequenced within a study of beta chain features in type 1 diabetes. Points on this clone: Its specificity is unknown.

General study results and limits: The naive, central memory and Treg TCRB repertoires looked more alike in patients than they did in healthy donors.

V gave up 0 bases and J gave up 0 bases, with 16 bases separating them. CDR3 size: 18 residues. Looked up from germline, CDR1 is SGHDT and CDR2 is YYEEEE. Investigators reverse transcribed all isolated RNA, so they sequenced expressed TCRB transcripts. Repertoires were generated with immunoSEQ multiplex PCR, while TCRdb's copy carries only in-frame clones and drops some. The sample includes a few hundred thousand clones, about 30% seen only once; the top ten take roughly 4%. Specimen: central memory CD4+ T cells from blood. This TCR was sampled from a young man in good health. The chain carries TRBV5-6 and TRBJ1-3, with D maybe TRBD1 (6 bases). DNA of the CDR3: TGTGCCAGCAGCTTGGTGGCAAGGGGGACCGTCTCTGGAAACACCATATATTTT. Protein product: CASSLVARGTVSGNTIYF.